The present T cell receptor (beta chain) was sequenced within a study of TIL therapy for anti-PD-1-resistant metastatic lung cancer (dated by TCRdb to 2020 to 2023). General notes on the study: Tumors were harvested prior to any PD-1/PD-L1 blockade, after which nivolumab was administered to patients, and lymphodepletion, expanded TIL infusion and IL-2 were given to patients who progressed. Across the cohort, whole-exome sequencing showed a median non-synonymous tumor mutation burden of about 1.6 mutations per megabase. The cohort was predominantly lung adenocarcinoma, with several EGFR-mutant and two ALK-rearranged tumors, and half of patients were current or former smokers. Among the enrolled patients, the median age was roughly 55 years (range about 35-85), and the median tumor PD-L1 proportion score was more than 5.5%. T cell receptor beta sequencing of tumor and peripheral blood was used to follow clonotypes across the tumor, the expanded TIL product and serial blood samples.

A remark on this clone: Its recognized antigen is unknown. No quality values exist for individual bases; no much larger clone is one base distant.

The trim is 7 bases for V and 0 bases for J, with a gap of 16 bases between the germline ends. The CDR3 spans 16 residues, from the cysteine through the phenylalanine. The read is trimmed to its CDR3 DNA, 48 bases read in frame from base 1. The germline V gene (reference sequence) sets CDR1 to MNHEY and CDR2 to SMNVEV. The immunoSEQ v3 hsTCRB kit was used to amplify TCR beta CDR3 regions from genomic DNA through bias-controlled multiplex PCR. TCR libraries were sequenced on an Illumina NextSeq 500 to 1.5 million to 2.5 million read pairs for survey level or roughly 5-6.5 million for deep level. The study's processing was this. The immunoSEQ Analyzer software assigned V, D and J genes, filtered out non-productive sequences, and reported clonality. Repertoires were compared using productive Simpson clonality and Morisita overlap index of productive TRB rearrangements between infused TIL and blood. Absolute clonotype counts in blood were estimated as lymphocyte count times CD3+ fraction times the clone's productive frequency. Sourced from immuneACCESS, this table was stored by TCRdb with only in-frame sequences that have V and J called. A share of the clones is absent; for the studies checked, an unresolved V gene accounts for under half, and the remainder has no known explanation. Clone size and the V and J calls come from that table; the DNA yielded D and trimming. The sample data list 55,000 to 70,000 clones, and roughly 87% of these were observed just once. Just over 2.5% of the sample belongs to the ten largest clones.

General conclusions and limits of the study: The baseline peripheral repertoire was partially replaced by infused TIL clonotypes, which then decayed over months, and no apparent association between persistence and response was found. The cohort was highly selected, with more treatment-naive, never-smoker and oncogene-addicted patients than typical, limiting generalizability. The study protocol defined all tumor marker inferences as exploratory.

Explained via the paper, the time point label denotes: pre-treatment sample, taken before nivolumab and TIL therapy. Between late 2017 and early 2020, a dual-center phase I trial enrolled adults who had stage 4 NSCLC. Samples were obtained from a single-arm, open-label phase I trial in which tumor-infiltrating lymphocyte therapy with nivolumab was evaluated in advanced non-small cell lung cancer. Mononuclear cells from blood collected in EDTA tubes were isolated on a Ficoll gradient and snap-frozen as pellets, and DNA was then extracted using a Qiagen mini-prep kit. This receptor was taken from a person aged 25-85 years with non-small cell lung cancer. Here the sequenced sample was blood, taken at baseline. This sequence uses TRBV27 and TRBJ2-1; TRBD1 is possibly the D segment (5 matching bases). CDR3 region: CASTQSQALSYNEQFF. The DNA sequence is as follows: TGTGCCAGCACCCAATCACAGGCCCTCTCCTACAATGAGCAGTTCTTC.